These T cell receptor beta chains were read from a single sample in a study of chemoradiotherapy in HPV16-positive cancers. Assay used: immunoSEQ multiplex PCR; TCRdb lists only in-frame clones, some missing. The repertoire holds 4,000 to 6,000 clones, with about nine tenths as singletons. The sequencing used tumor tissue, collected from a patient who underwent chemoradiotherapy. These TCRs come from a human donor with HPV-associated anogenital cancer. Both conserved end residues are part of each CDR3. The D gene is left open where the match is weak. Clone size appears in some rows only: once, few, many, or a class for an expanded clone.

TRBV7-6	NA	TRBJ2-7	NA	TGTGCCAGCACTACAAACCCGGACGGAGGCTCCTACGAGCAGTACTTC	CASTTNPDGGSYEQYF
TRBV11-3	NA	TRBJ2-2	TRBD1	TGTGCCAGCAGCTTAAGGGACAGCGGGGAGCTGTTTTTT	CASSLRDSGELFF
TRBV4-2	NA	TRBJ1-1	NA	TGTGCCAGCAGCCAGCAGACTGAAGCTTTCTTT	CASSQQTEAFF
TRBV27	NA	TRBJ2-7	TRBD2	TGTGCCAGCAGTTTCGGGGGGAGCTCCTACGAGCAGTACTTC	CASSFGGSSYEQYF
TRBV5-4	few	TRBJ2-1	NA	TGTGCCAGCAGCTTGGTAAGGGGTGTTACAGACAATGAGCAGTTCTTC	CASSLVRGVTDNEQFF
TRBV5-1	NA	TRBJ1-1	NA	TGCGCCAGCAGCCAAAGCACGGCCGACGGGAACACTGAAGCTTTCTTT	CASSQSTADGNTEAFF
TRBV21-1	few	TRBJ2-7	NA	TGTGCCAGCAGCAAAAAGGTTCAAACTAGCGGTAGCTCCTACGAGCAGTACTTC	CASSKKVQTSGSSYEQYF
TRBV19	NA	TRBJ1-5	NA	TGTGCCAGTAGTTCCCGACCGGGTCTGGCCCCCCAGCATTTT	CASSSRPGLAPQHF
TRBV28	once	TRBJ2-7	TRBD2	TGTGCCAGCAGCTCAACCACGGGAGGCAGGTGGGCGGAGCAGTACTTC	CASSSTTGGRWAEQYF
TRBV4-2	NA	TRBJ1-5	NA	TGTGCCAGCAGCCAAGCGTTAAGTTTAACTGACGGTAGCAATCAGCCCCAGCATTTT	CASSQALSLTDGSNQPQHF
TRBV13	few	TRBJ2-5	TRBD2	TGTGCCAGCAGCTCAGGACTAGCGGAGGCCTCACAAGAGACCCAGTACTTC	CASSSGLAEASQETQYF
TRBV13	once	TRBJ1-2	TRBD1	TGTGCCAGCAGCTTAGGGACAGGGACCTATGGCTACACCTTC	CASSLGTGTYGYTF
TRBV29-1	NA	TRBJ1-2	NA	TGCAGCGCCACATCACAGCTTAACTATGGCTACACCTTC	CSATSQLNYGYTF
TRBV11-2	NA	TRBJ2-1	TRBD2	TGTGCCAGCAGCAGGACTAGTACGGACCATGAGCAGTTCTTC	CASSRTSTDHEQFF
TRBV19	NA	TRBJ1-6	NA	TGTGCCAGTAGTATAGGGCAGGGATTTCGTTCACCCCTCCACTTT	CASSIGQGFRSPLHF
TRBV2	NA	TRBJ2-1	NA	TGTGCCAGCAGTGAAGATTTTGGGTCATCGGATGAGCAGTTCTTC	CASSEDFGSSDEQFF
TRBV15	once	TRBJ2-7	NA	TGTGCCACCAGCGCAAGGGTGAACTACGAGCAGTACTTC	CATSARVNYEQYF
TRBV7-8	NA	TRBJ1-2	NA	TGTGCCAGCAGCTCCCAGGTCCGGGAGGGCTACACCTTC	CASSSQVREGYTF
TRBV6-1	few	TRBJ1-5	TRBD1	TGTGCCAGCAAAACAGGGGGCCGGGGCAATCAGCCCCAGCATTTT	CASKTGGRGNQPQHF
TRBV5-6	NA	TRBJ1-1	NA	TGTGCCAGCAGTTACCGGTCGGTCAACACTGAAGCTTTCTTT	CASSYRSVNTEAFF
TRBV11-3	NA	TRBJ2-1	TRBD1	TGTGCCAGCAGCTTAGGGACAGGGGTTTTCAACGAGCAGTTCTTC	CASSLGTGVFNEQFF
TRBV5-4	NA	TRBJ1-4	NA	TGTGCCAGCAGCCGGGGGGGGCATGGAACTAATGAAAAACTGTTTTTT	CASSRGGHGTNEKLFF
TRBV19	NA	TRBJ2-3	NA	TGTGCCACTTTCAGGAGGTGCACAGATACGCAGTATTTT	CATFRRCTDTQYF
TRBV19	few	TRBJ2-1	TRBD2	TGTGCCAGTAGTATTCGGACTAGCGGGAGCCGACCTAGCTACAATGAGCAGTTCTTC	CASSIRTSGSRPSYNEQFF
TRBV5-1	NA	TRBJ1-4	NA	TGCGCCAGCAGCTCGGGAAGAGGTAATGAAAAACTGTTTTTT	CASSSGRGNEKLFF
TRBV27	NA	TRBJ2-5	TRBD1	TGTGCCAGCAGACGAGGGACAGTCCAAGAGACCCAGTACTTC	CASRRGTVQETQYF
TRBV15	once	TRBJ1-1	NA	TGTGCCACCAGCAGTGCCAGGACGAACACTGAAGCTTTCTTT	CATSSARTNTEAFF
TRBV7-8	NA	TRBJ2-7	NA	TGTGCCAGCAGCTTAAAAATGGCCCTAACCCCCTACGAGCAGTACTTC	CASSLKMALTPYEQYF
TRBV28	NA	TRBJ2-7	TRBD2	TGTGCCAGCAGTGCGCCGGGACTAGCGGGAGGGCCAAGGGTCTACGAGCAGTACTTC	CASSAPGLAGGPRVYEQYF
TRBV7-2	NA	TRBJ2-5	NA	TGTGCCAGCAGCTTAAGGACGGGGGTCCAAGAGACCCAGTACTTC	CASSLRTGVQETQYF
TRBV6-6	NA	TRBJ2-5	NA	TGTGCCAGCAGTTACTCAGAGACCCAGTACTTC	CASSYSETQYF
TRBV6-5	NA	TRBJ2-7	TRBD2	TGTGCCAGCAGTTACGATACTAGCGGGAGGGCCTACGAGCAGTACTTC	CASSYDTSGRAYEQYF
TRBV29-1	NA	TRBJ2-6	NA	TGCAGCGCTAGCTCTGGGGCCAACGTCCTGACTTTC	CSASSGANVLTF
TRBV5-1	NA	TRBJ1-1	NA	TGCGCCAGCAGCTTGGGACACATGAACACTGAAGCTTTCTTT	CASSLGHMNTEAFF
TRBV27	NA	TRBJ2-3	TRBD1	TGTGCCAGCAGTTCTACGACAGGGAGCACAGATACGCAGTATTTT	CASSSTTGSTDTQYF
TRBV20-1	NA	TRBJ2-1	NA	TGCAGTGCTAAAGGGTACAATGAGCAGTTCTTC	CSAKGYNEQFF
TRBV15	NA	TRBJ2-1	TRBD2	TGTGCCACCAGCAGAGATAAGTCTAGCGGGGTGTACAATGAGCAGTTCTTC	CATSRDKSSGVYNEQFF
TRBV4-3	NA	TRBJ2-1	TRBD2	TGCGCCAGCAGCCAAGGACTAGCGGGGGCAGGGGAGCAGTTCTTC	CASSQGLAGAGEQFF
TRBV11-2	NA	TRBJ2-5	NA	TGTGCCAGCAGCTTAGTTGCCAGTCCACTCCAAGAGACCCAGTACTTC	CASSLVASPLQETQYF
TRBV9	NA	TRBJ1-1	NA	TGTGCCAGCAGCCCTTCCCGACGGGAGAACACTGAAGCTTTCTTT	CASSPSRRENTEAFF
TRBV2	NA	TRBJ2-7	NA	TGTGCCAGCAAGACGACAAACTCCTACGAGCAGTACTTC	CASKTTNSYEQYF
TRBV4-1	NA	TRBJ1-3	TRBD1	TGCGCCAGCAGCCAAGACCGACAGGGGGCCACTGGAAACACCATATATTTT	CASSQDRQGATGNTIYF
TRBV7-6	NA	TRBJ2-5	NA	TGTGCCAGCAATCGGGGTACGCAAGAGACCCAGTACTTC	CASNRGTQETQYF
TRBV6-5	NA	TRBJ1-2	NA	TGTGCCAGCAGTTATGGGGGGACTAGCTATGGCTACACCTTC	CASSYGGTSYGYTF
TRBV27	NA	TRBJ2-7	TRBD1	TGTGCCAGCAGACCAGGGGGAAGGAACGAGCAGTACTTC	CASRPGGRNEQYF
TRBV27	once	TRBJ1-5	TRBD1	TGTGCCAGCAGGATGGACAGGGGCTTTGATCAGCCCCAGCATTTT	CASRMDRGFDQPQHF
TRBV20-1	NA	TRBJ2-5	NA	TGCAGTGCTCCGAACGGGGAGACCCAGTACTTC	CSAPNGETQYF
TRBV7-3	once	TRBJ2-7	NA	TGTGCCAGCAGCTTAAGTTTTGGGAACTACGAGCAGTACTTC	CASSLSFGNYEQYF